This T cell receptor (beta chain) was identified during a study of blood T cells in healthy people across ages. Study in general: With template switching, about one barcoded beta molecule was captured per two T cells. Findings and caveats of the study: In the absence of known donor CMV status, changes in expanded clonotypes were possibly confounded. Unsorted PBMC material precluded a definitive naive versus antigen-experienced comparison.

As concerns this clonotype: Its antigen is undetermined.

Germline V lookup: CDR1 ENHRY, CDR2 SYGVKD. The CDR3 runs to 14 residues. The V gene lost 3 bases and the J gene lost 4 bases, with 12 bases spanning the gap. For the second PCR, which ran for about 6 to 11 cycles, a sample-barcoded 5' primer and a J-beta primer mix were used. A single record per CDR3 protein comes from TCRdb applying MiXCR to the 5' RACE reads. The top ten clones hold roughly 13% of a sample with about 1.1 million distinct CDR3 sequences, 35% to 40% of them seen once. The extraction recovered at least 5 micrograms of total RNA per sample. The sequencing input was blood. The rearrangement uses TRBV10-3 and TRBJ1-2; no firm D call. The TCR was taken from a man younger than 35 in good health. The CDR3 region has the DNA TGTGCCATCAGTGACCCCGCAGATTCCTATGGCTACACCTTC. It specifies CAISDPADSYGYTF.